These T cell receptor beta chains were read from a single sample in a study of neurological immune-mediated disorders. From the 5' RACE reads, TCRdb called clonotypes with MiXCR, one entry per CDR3 protein. The top ten clones hold 0.55% to 0.6% of a sample with 44,000 or so distinct CDR3 sequences, over 6% of them seen once. The sequencing input was CD4+ T cells from blood. These receptors were collected from a woman between 40 and 55 years old in good health. Each CDR3 is given with its conserved first and last residue. The D gene is left open where the match is weak. Clone size is given for some rows only: seen once, a few or many times, or a class if the clone is expanded.

d_call | j_call | clone_size | v_call | cdr3_aa | cdr3_nt
. | TRBJ2-3 | . | TRBV29-1 | CSVEGSTNTQYF | TGCAGCGTTGAAGGCAGTACGAATACGCAGTATTTT
TRBD1 | TRBJ2-7 | many | TRBV7-2 | CASSIEGTGVGEQYF | TGTGCCAGCAGCATTGAAGGGACAGGGGTCGGCGAGCAGTACTTC
TRBD2 | TRBJ2-5 | many | TRBV10-1 | CASSEGTSGRQETQYF | TGCGCCAGCAGTGAGGGGACTAGCGGGAGACAAGAGACCCAGTACTTC
. | TRBJ2-1 | many | TRBV5-1 | CASSLEAGGLYNEQFF | TGCGCCAGCAGCTTGGAGGCAGGGGGGTTGTACAATGAGCAGTTCTTC
TRBD2 | TRBJ2-7 | many | TRBV14 | CASSQTGGALSGRTPYEQYF | TGTGCCAGCAGCCAAACTGGGGGGGCGCTTAGCGGGAGGACCCCCTACGAGCAGTACTTC
TRBD1 | TRBJ2-7 | many | TRBV12-3/TRBV12-4 | CASRLGQHYEQYF | TGTGCCAGCCGCTTGGGACAGCATTACGAGCAGTACTTC
TRBD1 | TRBJ1-2 | many | TRBV28 | CASSLAGTGGGLYGYTF | TGTGCCAGCAGTTTAGCCGGGACAGGGGGGGGACTATATGGCTACACCTTC
. | TRBJ2-2 | many | TRBV12-3/TRBV12-4 | CASSYWPSGELFF | TGTGCCAGCAGTTATTGGCCCTCCGGGGAGCTGTTTTTT
. | TRBJ2-7 | many | TRBV5-1 | CASSLAREYYEQYF | TGCGCCAGCAGCTTGGCTCGGGAGTACTACGAGCAGTACTTC
. | TRBJ1-5 | many | TRBV5-1 | CASSSGPGRNQPQHF | TGCGCCAGCAGCTCTGGGCCGGGGCGCAATCAGCCCCAGCATTTT
. | TRBJ2-7 | many | TRBV7-2 | CASSRDFYEQYF | TGTGCCAGCAGCCGCGACTTCTACGAGCAGTACTTC
TRBD2 | TRBJ2-3 | many | TRBV11-2 | CASSLGGTSGMRRPDTQYF | TGTGCCAGCAGCTTAGGCGGGACTAGCGGGATGAGGAGGCCAGATACGCAGTATTTT
. | TRBJ1-4 | many | TRBV5-1 | CASSLAGQFNEKLFF | TGCGCCAGCAGCTTGGCCGGACAATTTAATGAAAAACTGTTTTTT
. | TRBJ1-5 | many | TRBV20-1 | CSVKLGTADSNQPQHF | TGCAGTGTTAAACTTGGGACGGCTGATAGCAATCAGCCCCAGCATTTT
. | TRBJ2-2 | medium-sized | TRBV20-1 | CSASGTANTGELFF | TGCAGTGCCTCTGGGACGGCGAACACCGGGGAGCTGTTTTTT
TRBD2 | TRBJ2-3 | many | TRBV20-1 | CSAGLAGSSRDTQYF | TGCAGTGCTGGACTAGCGGGATCGAGTAGGGATACGCAGTATTTT
. | TRBJ2-1 | many | TRBV11-2 | CASSPVSGSNEQFF | TGTGCCAGCAGCCCAGTCTCGGGAAGCAATGAGCAGTTCTTC
TRBD1 | TRBJ1-1 | many | TRBV18 | CASSRRDRGTEAFF | TGTGCCAGCTCACGCCGGGACAGGGGGACTGAAGCTTTCTTT
TRBD2 | TRBJ2-1 | many | TRBV20-1 | CSAAPIAGDSYNEQFF | TGCAGTGCTGCTCCTATAGCGGGAGACTCCTACAATGAGCAGTTCTTC
TRBD2 | TRBJ2-7 | many | TRBV20-1 | CSATGLAGSYEQYF | TGCAGTGCTACCGGACTAGCGGGCTCCTACGAGCAGTACTTC
. | TRBJ2-7 | . | TRBV29-1 | CSVGPGERQYEQYF | TGCAGCGTTGGTCCCGGGGAGCGTCAATACGAGCAGTACTTC
TRBD1 | TRBJ2-1 | many | TRBV20-1 | CSARDQGAGEQFF | TGCAGTGCACGAGACCAGGGGGCTGGTGAGCAGTTCTTC
. | TRBJ2-2 | many | TRBV5-5 | CASSIGRANTGELFF | TGTGCCAGCAGCATCGGCAGGGCTAACACCGGGGAGCTGTTTTTT